This T cell receptor beta chain was captured by sequencing in a study of vaccination effects on CD4 cells after COVID-19. Once cultured for approximately ten days, the cells underwent separation to obtain CD4+ T cells. Two doses of BNT162b2 or mRNA-1273 vaccine were administered to participants. The V gene's germline CDR1 is LGHNA and CDR2 YSLEER. The length of the CDR3 is 16 residues. Trimming took 1 base from V and 3 from J; bases not matched to a gene: 3. Data came from immunoSEQ multiplex PCR; TCRdb stores just in-frame clones and leaves some out. The table lists more than 60,000 clones, around 70% of them singletons. This clone was detected only a few times. The target antigen is unknown.

The chain uses TRBV4-3 and TRBJ1-5, with 10 bases fitting TRBD1. This material consisted of CD4+ T cells from PBMCs cultured without peptide, taken after COVID-19 vaccination. The origin of this receptor is a human donor who received a COVID-19 vaccine. The CDR3 region has the DNA TGCGCCAGCAGCCAAGGTGGACAGGGGGACAATCAGCCCCAGCATTTT. Translation gives CASSQGGQGDNQPQHF.